Below, 19 T cell receptor beta chains from the same sample are listed, as sequenced in a study of tumor T cells in aggressive B-cell lymphoma. Clones were read by immunoSEQ multiplex PCR, and TCRdb kept only the in-frame ones, dropping some. This sample has 3,000 to 4,500 clones; just over 85% occur once, and the top ten carry 3% to 4%. The sample comprised tumor tissue. The receptors stem from an adult with diffuse large B cell lymphoma.

This sequence joins TRBV6-5 and TRBJ1-6; 10 bases are a match to TRBD1. V lost 6 bases to trimming and J lost 14 bases; unmatched junction nucleotides: 4. The CDR3 length is 12 residues. Germline assignment: CDR1 MNHEY and CDR2 SVGAGI. CDR3 sequence reads: CASRGQGRSLHF. CDR3 DNA sequence: TGTGCCAGCAGGGGACAGGGGCGGTCCCTCCACTTT.

The J gene is TRBJ2-5, the V gene TRBV4-2, with 12 bases aligning to TRBD2. The CDR3 sequence is 17 residues long. The V gene's germline CDR1 is LGHNA and CDR2 YNFKEQ. The ends lost 4 bases at V and 0 bases at J; junction bases unmatched: 6. DNA for the CDR3: TGTGCCAGCAGCCCACTAGCGGGGGGAACGTACCAAGAGACCCAGTACTTC. It is translated as CASSPLAGGTYQETQYF.

This sequence joins TRBV27 and TRBJ1-4; D unclear. This CDR3 spans 13 amino acids. V gave up 2 bases and J gave up 5 bases, with 6 bases separating them. From germline, CDR1 is MNHEY and CDR2 SMNVEV (reference sequence). CDR3 in amino acids: CASSLARNEKLFF. The DNA for the CDR3 is TGTGCCAGCAGTTTAGCCAGGAATGAAAAACTGTTTTTT.

The V call is TRBV12-5, the J call TRBJ1-2, with a weak D call TRBD1 (5 bases). Trimming cost V 4 bases and J 0 bases, with 18 bases left between them. Germline V gene data show CDR1 as LGHNT and CDR2 as FRNRAP. The CDR3 is made up of 17 amino acids. The CDR3 reads CASGSTRQGDANYGYTF. In nucleotides, the CDR3 is TGTGCTAGTGGTTCCACCCGCCAGGGCGACGCTAACTATGGCTACACCTTC.

The chain has TRBV6-5 and TRBJ2-2; no clear D. CDR1 is MNHEY, CDR2 SVGAGI, per germline. The ends were cut back, 5 bases at V and 4 bases at J, with 8 bases in the middle. The CDR3 consists of 13 residues. CDR3 in amino acids: CASSPRPTGELFF. Here the CDR3 DNA reads TGTGCCAGCAGTCCCCGTCCCACCGGGGAGCTGTTTTTT.

A single count supports this clone. CDR3 sequence: CASSLGAEGRNEQFF. The DNA of the CDR3 is TGTGCCAGCAGCTTAGGGGCAGAGGGTAGAAATGAGCAGTTCTTC. The gene calls are TRBV7-9 and TRBJ2-1, with a weak D call TRBD2 (5 bases). CDR3 length: 15 residues. V was shortened by 1 base and J by 7 bases, with 14 bases between the two germline ends. Germline assignment: CDR1 SEHNR and CDR2 FQNEAQ (reference sequence). Variable domain in full (rest from reference TRBV7-9 and TRBJ2-1): DTGVSQNPRHKITKRGQNVTFRCDPISEHNRLYWYRQTLGQGPEFLTYFQNEAQLEKSRLLSDRFSAERPKGSFSTLEIQRTEQGDSAMYLCASSLGAEGRNEQFFGPGTRLTVL.

CDR3 nucleotide sequence: TGTGCCAGCAGCTTATCCCCGGGACAGGGGAGGACCACCGGGGAGCTGTTTTTT. This encodes CASSLSPGQGRTTGELFF. This rearrangement joins TRBV7-2 to TRBJ2-2; 10 positions agree with TRBD1. The V and J ends lost 2 bases and 4 bases, in that order; junction bases with no gene match: 10. The CDR3 contains 18 residues. Per germline, CDR1 SGHTA and CDR2 FQGNSA.

The chain uses TRBV5-1 and TRBJ1-2, with D unclear. V was pared by 2 bases and J by 8 bases, with 13 bases between. The germline V gene encodes CDR1 SGHRS and CDR2 YFSETQ. The CDR3 sequence is 13 residues long. CDR3 region: CASSLGSGGGYTF. Written as DNA, the CDR3 is TGCGCCAGCAGCTTAGGATCGGGAGGGGGCTACACCTTC.

V and J are TRBV5-1 and TRBJ1-3, with TRBD1 identical over 7 bases. This CDR3 region has 16 residues. V shed 2 bases and J 0 bases; nucleotides not matched to a gene: 5. Per the germline V gene, CDR1 is SGHRS and CDR2 is YFSETQ. CDR3 residues: CASSFQGGTSGNTIYF. The CDR3 nucleotides are TGCGCCAGCAGCTTTCAGGGGGGAACCTCTGGAAACACCATATATTTT.

V is TRBV18 and J is TRBJ1-2, with D unresolved. The CDR3 is made up of 14 amino acids. Trimming cost V 3 bases and J 3 bases, with 11 bases left between them. Germline values: CDR1 KGHSH, CDR2 LQKENI. CDR3 in amino acids: CASSPSSADYGYTF. DNA of the CDR3: TGTGCCAGCTCACCTTCTTCGGCGGACTATGGCTACACCTTC.

This rearrangement joins TRBV5-1 to TRBJ2-1; TRBD2 agrees at 16 bases. Germline loops: CDR1 SGHRS, CDR2 YFSETQ. The ends lost 3 bases at V and 4 bases at J; junction bases unmatched: 7. The CDR3 runs 18 residues. CDR3: CASSWGLAGGVNYNEQFF. The DNA of the CDR3 is TGCGCCAGCAGCTGGGGACTAGCGGGGGGGGTGAATTACAATGAGCAGTTCTTC.

V is TRBV29-1 and J is TRBJ1-2; TRBD1 matches 7 bases. Germline assignment: CDR1 SQVTM and CDR2 ANQGSEA. The V and J ends lost 7 bases and 4 bases, in that order; junction bases with no gene match: 6. The CDR3 is 12 residues long. The chain's CDR3 is CSARDSTYGYTF. The CDR3 coding sequence is TGCAGCGCCCGGGACAGCACCTATGGCTACACCTTC.

V usage is TRBV6-4 and J usage is TRBJ2-7; D is perhaps TRBD2 (6 bases). This CDR3 is built from 15 residues. Trimming cost V 5 bases and J 6 bases, with 20 bases left between them. Per germline, CDR1 MRHNA and CDR2 SNTAGT. CDR3 nucleotides: TGTGCCAGCAGTTCAGGGCGGGGCCAGGTTTGCGAGCAGTACTTC. Translated, it gives CASSSGRGQVCEQYF.

V gene TRBV12-5 combines with J gene TRBJ1-1; 7 bases line up with TRBD1. This CDR3 comprises 15 residues. Losses at the gene ends were 0 bases for V and 4 bases for J; bases not matched to a gene: 5. Looked up from germline, CDR1 is LGHNT and CDR2 is FRNRAP. The CDR3 reads CASGLVQGVGTEAFF. Written as DNA, the CDR3 is TGTGCTAGTGGTTTGGTTCAGGGGGTTGGCACTGAAGCTTTCTTT.

A note on this clone: An end of the junction does not agree with germline; a read error may underlie this. This chain joins TRBV4-3 and TRBJ2-3; 10 positions agree with TRBD2. The CDR3 is 17 residues long. Germline CDR1 and CDR2: LGHNA and YSLEER. CDR3 nucleotides: TGCGCCAGCAGCCAAGTATTGGTAGCGGGGGGCGCAGATACACAGTATTTT. Translating it yields CASSQVLVAGGADTQYF.

This chain joins TRBV4-2 and TRBJ2-1, with D tentatively TRBD2 (6 bases). In germline, CDR1 is LGHNA, CDR2 YNFKEQ. CDR3 length equals 12 residues. Trimming stripped 4 bases from V and 7 bases from J, with 8 bases between. The CDR3 DNA is TGTGCCAGCAGCCGGAGCGGGAATGAGCAGTTCTTC. This codes for CASSRSGNEQFF.

The CDR3 coding sequence is TGTGCCAGCAGCCCAGGGCAAGAGACCCAGTACTTC. Amino acids: CASSPGQETQYF. The gene calls are TRBV6-6 and TRBJ2-5, with D possibly matching TRBD1 (5 bases). The germline CDR1 and CDR2 sequences are MNHNY and SVGAGI (reference sequence). CDR3 length: 12 amino acids. Trimming shortened V by 6 bases and J by 2 bases, and 7 bases separated the two germline ends.

The chain joins TRBV15 to TRBJ2-5; 8 nucleotides agree with TRBD2. Germline-derived CDR1 and CDR2 are LNHNV and YYDKDF (reference sequence). This CDR3 comprises 14 residues. Germline trimming cut 3 bases from V and 5 bases from J; bases unmatched to any gene: 5. The CDR3 spells CATSSGGAGETQYF. The CDR3 region has the DNA TGTGCCACCAGCAGCGGGGGGGCAGGTGAGACCCAGTACTTC.

J is TRBJ1-6 and V is TRBV21-1; TRBD1 is the table's D call, not checked against the DNA. TRBV21-1 is assigned pseudogene status. The CDR3 contains 16 residues. The CDR3 is CASRKTGRSYNSPLHF. In nucleotides, the CDR3 is TGTGCCAGCAGAAAGACAGGGCGCTCCTATAATTCACCCCTCCACTTT.